The entry below gives a single T cell receptor (beta chain) sequence along with its context. Its target is unknown. TCRdb ran MiXCR on the RACE reads and lists one entry per CDR3 protein. The data show 80,000 to 100,000 distinct CDR3 sequences, about 6.8% seen once. The sample's time point: patch test 1, 2 weeks after DPC sensitization. Stated treatment: therapeutic diphenylcyclopropenone sensitization with weekly scalp DPC. The data belong to a study of human T cells and chemical hapten exposure. Study-wide context: For sensitization, 2% DPC was applied to an approximately 2 cm by approximately 2 cm patch of upper inner arm skin. Points from the study as a whole: Expanded TCRs showed more large CDR3 clusters than pre-sensitization or healthy control sets. Those TCRs sitting above 1 in 1000 frequency stayed the same with DPC sensitization.

This CDR3 spans 14 amino acids. V was clipped by 5 bases and J by 7 bases; unmatched bases: 5. CDR1 and CDR2 from the germline V gene are SEHNR and FQNEAQ (reference sequence). V and J are TRBV7-9 and TRBJ1-1, with 12 bases that match TRBD1. The material sequenced was whole blood, taken in connection with sensitization to the hapten diphenylcyclopropenone (DPC). This clonotype was obtained from a woman in her thirties with alopecia areata. Some clones in this sample may be carry-over from other donors' samples. The CDR3 loop is CASSGGTGGGEAFF. The CDR3 DNA sequence: TGTGCCAGCAGCGGCGGGACAGGGGGCGGTGAAGCTTTCTTT.